These T cell receptor beta chains were read from a single sample in a study of post-analysis software for immune sequencing data. Each CDR3 protein is one row after TCRdb ran MiXCR on the PCR reads. The sample has fewer than 900,000 distinct CDR3 sequences, more than 45% seen once. Specimen: blood. The receptors originated from a girl aged 10-17 years with multiple sclerosis. The CDR3 runs from the conserved cysteine through the conserved F or W. D genes are given only for firm matches. Part of the rows lack a size; the others show once, few, many or a class for expanded clones.

j_call d_call v_call clone_size cdr3_nt cdr3_aa
TRBJ2-3 TRBD1 TRBV20-1 NA TGCAGTGCTGTTAATACAGGGGAACGCACAGATACGCAGTATTTT CSAVNTGERTDTQYF
TRBJ2-1 NA TRBV18 few TGTGCCAGCTCACCACCGGTGGGAAGCTCCTACAATGAGCAGTTCTTC CASSPPVGSSYNEQFF
TRBJ2-3 TRBD1 TRBV7-9 NA TGTGCCAGCAGCCTACGACAGGGGTCGAGCACAGATACGCAGTATTTT CASSLRQGSSTDTQYF
TRBJ2-5 TRBD1 TRBV7-9 few TGTGCCAGCAGCTTATGGTGGGACAGGGCAAAGACCCAGTACTTC CASSLWWDRAKTQYF
TRBJ2-7 NA TRBV7-2 few TGTGCCAGCAGCCTGTCCAGGGTTGGCGAGCAGTACTTC CASSLSRVGEQYF
TRBJ2-5 NA TRBV7-2 NA TGCGCCAGCAGCTTAGGGGCAGGAGGGATGGCGGAAGAGACCCAGTACTTC CASSLGAGGMAEETQYF
TRBJ2-1 NA TRBV9 medium-sized TGTGCCAGCAGCGCTACTCCCCGCCTCGCCAATGAGCAGTTCTTC CASSATPRLANEQFF
TRBJ2-3 NA TRBV29-1 NA TGCAGCGTAAGTTGGGGGCTCCGTACAGATACGCAGTATTTT CSVSWGLRTDTQYF
TRBJ2-7 TRBD1 TRBV28 NA TGTGCCAGCAGTTCCCCGGGACAGGGGTTGGACGAGCGGTACTTC CASSSPGQGLDERYF
TRBJ2-1 TRBD2 TRBV6-2/TRBV6-3 few TGTGCCAGCAGCAAAGCGGGAGGGGCCTACAATGAGCAGTTCTTC CASSKAGGAYNEQFF
TRBJ1-4 NA TRBV20-1 many TGCAGTGCCCACCTGGTAGGAGTCGAAAAACTGTTTTTT CSAHLVGVEKLFF
TRBJ2-5 NA TRBV20-1 NA TGCAGTGCTCCCCCCGGGGGAAGCCAAGAGACCCAGTACTTC CSAPPGGSQETQYF
TRBJ2-3 NA TRBV27 once TGTGCCAGCAGATCCCTACCGTTGTCAGATACGCAGTATTTT CASRSLPLSDTQYF
TRBJ2-6 NA TRBV20-1 NA TGCAGTGCTAGCGACCTAAGGTGGGGAAGCTCTGGGGCCAACGTCCTGACTTTC CSASDLRWGSSGANVLTF
TRBJ1-5 NA TRBV12-3/TRBV12-4 NA TGTGCCAGCAGTGATGCAGCGAGCCTTAATCAGCCCCAGCATTTT CASSDAASLNQPQHF
TRBJ1-2 TRBD1 TRBV19 NA TGTGCCAGTAGTGCTACTGGACAGGGGAACTATGGCTACACCTTC CASSATGQGNYGYTF
TRBJ2-7 NA TRBV28 few TGTGCCAGCAGCCCGGGACCAAATTCCTACGAGCAGTACTTC CASSPGPNSYEQYF
TRBJ2-7 NA TRBV20-1 NA TGCAGTCCCTCAGGATACGAGCAGTACTTC CSPSGYEQYF
TRBJ2-7 NA TRBV9 few TGTGCCAGCAGCGCCACTCCAGCCTACGAGCAGTACTTC CASSATPAYEQYF
TRBJ1-6 NA TRBV20-1 few TGCAGTGCTAGTGTGCCGAGCTCCTATAATTCACCCCTCCACTTT CSASVPSSYNSPLHF
TRBJ2-1 NA TRBV6-2/TRBV6-3 once TGTGCCAGCAGTTACTCGGGCCCTCAGTCCCCCAGCAATGAGCAGTTCTTC CASSYSGPQSPSNEQFF
TRBJ2-1 NA TRBV7-2 NA TGTGCCAGCAGCTTAGATGCAGGGTTTCGGGATGAGCAGTTCTTC CASSLDAGFRDEQFF
TRBJ2-6 NA TRBV6-4 many TGTGCCAGCAGTGACTCGACTACGCCTGGGGCCAACGTCCTGACTTTC CASSDSTTPGANVLTF
TRBJ2-7 TRBD2 TRBV5-1 few TGCGCCAGCAGCTTGTATTTTAGCGGGAAGGCTAAAAACGAGCAGTACTTC CASSLYFSGKAKNEQYF
TRBJ2-3 TRBD2 TRBV28 NA TGTGCCAGCAGTTCCTCGGTTTGGCCCGGGGGACTAGCGGGGGAATGGGGCACAGATACGCAGTATTTT CASSSSVWPGGLAGEWGTDTQYF
TRBJ2-5 NA TRBV11-2 NA TGTGCCAGCAGCTCCGCGACCGTGCAAGAGACCCAGTACTTC CASSSATVQETQYF
TRBJ1-1 NA TRBV5-1 NA TGCGCCAGCAGCTGGACTCCCCTGAACACTGAAGCTTTCTTT CASSWTPLNTEAFF
TRBJ2-1 TRBD2 TRBV9 NA TGTGCCAGCAGCCCACCGGGACTAGCGGGACGCGATGAGCAGTTCTTC CASSPPGLAGRDEQFF
TRBJ2-5 NA TRBV5-6 NA TGTGCCAGCAGCTTGGGGACAGCGGAAGAGACCCAGTACTTC CASSLGTAEETQYF
TRBJ2-6 NA TRBV6-5 few TGTGCCAGCAGTTCGACAAGAGGGACGCGACGTCTGGCCAACGTCCTGACTTTC CASSSTRGTRRLANVLTF
TRBJ2-3 TRBD2 TRBV11-2 NA TGTGCCAGCAGCCCTAGCGCGCTAGCGGGAGCCAAGGGAGGTACAGATACGCAGTATTTT CASSPSALAGAKGGTDTQYF
TRBJ1-1 NA TRBV13 NA TGTGCCAGCAGCCAGATGACCGTGAACACTGAAGCTTTCTTT CASSQMTVNTEAFF
TRBJ1-1 NA TRBV7-2 NA TGTGCCAGCAGGGTAGCCTCGAACACTGAAGCTTTCTTT CASRVASNTEAFF
TRBJ2-1 TRBD2 TRBV7-2 few TGTGCCAGCAGCTGGACCGGGACTAGTACGAGGGATGAGCAGTTCTTC CASSWTGTSTRDEQFF
TRBJ2-7 NA TRBV29-1 NA TGCAGCGCAGAGGGGGATGGAGAGGCCCAGTACTTC CSAEGDGEAQYF
TRBJ2-1 TRBD2 TRBV29-1 NA TGCAGCGTTGATGGGGGGACTAGCGGGAATGAGCAGTTCTTC CSVDGGTSGNEQFF
TRBJ1-5 TRBD1 TRBV20-1 NA TGCAGTGCTAGCCCAGGGGGGCAGGATCAGCCCCAGCATTTT CSASPGGQDQPQHF
TRBJ2-1 TRBD2 TRBV10-3 NA TGTGCCATCAGCGGGGGACTAGCGGGACCCGAGCAGTTCTTC CAISGGLAGPEQFF
TRBJ2-7 NA TRBV12-3/TRBV12-4 once TGTACCAGCAGTACCGGGGCCCACGACGAGCAGTACTTC CTSSTGAHDEQYF
TRBJ1-1 NA TRBV19 NA TGTGCCAGTAGTATAGGGGAGGAGGGGGACGCTTTCTTT CASSIGEEGDAFF
TRBJ2-7 NA TRBV20-1 NA TGCAGTGCTAGTGCCACTGGGGACTCCTACGAGCAGTACTTC CSASATGDSYEQYF
TRBJ1-1 NA TRBV20-1 NA TGCAGTGCTAGAGTTGATGGGGGGAACACTGAAGCTTTCTTT CSARVDGGNTEAFF
TRBJ2-7 TRBD2 TRBV20-1 NA TGCAGTGCTAGCCCCCTAGCGGAGGCCGGCGGGCAGTACTTC CSASPLAEAGGQYF
TRBJ2-7 TRBD1 TRBV6-6 NA TGTGCCACACAGGGGGGCATCTCCTACGAGCAGTACTTC CATQGGISYEQYF
TRBJ2-7 NA TRBV15 NA TGTGCCACCAGCAGCAAGAAGGGTGACTCCTACGAGCAGTACTTC CATSSKKGDSYEQYF
TRBJ2-7 NA TRBV11-2 NA TGTGCCAGCAGCTTAGACCCAGCTATCTACGAGCAGTACTTC CASSLDPAIYEQYF
TRBJ2-7 NA TRBV6-6 NA TGTGCCACCTGGCGAGGGGAGCAGTACTTC CATWRGEQYF
TRBJ1-5 TRBD1 TRBV28 NA TGTGCCAGCAGTTCAATACCGGGACAGGAGTATCAGCCCCAGCATTTT CASSSIPGQEYQPQHF
TRBJ2-1 NA TRBV24-1 NA TGTGCCACCAGTGATTCGGCAAGCGGGCCCGGGGTCGCATACAATGAGCAGTTCTTC CATSDSASGPGVAYNEQFF
TRBJ1-4 TRBD1 TRBV6-1 NA TGTGCCAGCAGTCGGACAGGGCCCACAACTAATGAAAAACTGTTTTTT CASSRTGPTTNEKLFF
TRBJ2-1 NA TRBV9 NA TGTGCCAGCAGCCCCCGGTTGGGGAAAAAGCAGTTCTTC CASSPRLGKKQFF
TRBJ1-4 NA TRBV7-2 NA TGTGCCAGCAGCTTCCGGGGCCCCGATCGTGGTGAAAAACTGTTTTTT CASSFRGPDRGEKLFF
TRBJ2-3 NA TRBV10-1 NA TGCGCCAGCAGTAGGGACAACCAGGGAGATACGCAGTATTTT CASSRDNQGDTQYF